This T cell receptor (beta chain) was identified in a study of T cell responses to AZD1222 COVID-19 vaccine. Study results and limitations: Spike as a whole was targeted by vaccine-associated CD4 TCRs, dominant at 160-218 and 743-854. Repertoires in all cases were sampled only once the peak T cell response had passed.

There are 16 residues in the CDR3. V was pared by 2 bases and J by 5 bases, with 15 bases between. Per the germline V gene, CDR1 is MNHEY and CDR2 is SVGAGI. Using immunoSEQ multiplex PCR, the repertoire was profiled, and TCRdb retains in-frame clones only, with some absent. The repertoire holds 90,000 to 150,000 clones, with roughly 90% as singletons. Concerning this clone itself: Its antigen is not identified.

This sequence originates from an adult in good health. The input for sequencing was peripheral blood, taken on day 0 of AZD1222 vaccination. The chain carries TRBV6-5 and TRBJ1-4; D possibly corresponds to TRBD1 (5 bases). The CDR3 DNA follows: TGTGCCAGCAGTTACGTGGGGGGTCTGAGCAATGAAAAACTGTTTTTT. Protein product: CASSYVGGLSNEKLFF.